This T cell receptor (beta chain) was captured by sequencing in a study of cytomegalovirus exposure and HLA in healthy donors. Sampled while nominally healthy, donors likely had unrecorded immune exposures. Study-wide points: In a later analysis, TCR beta V- and J-gene trimming was associated with a missense DCLRE1C variant. TCR beta sequences reportedly predicted most subjects' HLA-A and HLA-B alleles accurately. Likely technical artifact: a cluster of highly shared sequence variants.

PCR employed 60 Vbeta and 13 Jbeta primers. The method was immunoSEQ multiplex PCR; TCRdb's version includes in-frame clones alone and lacks a portion of them. The repertoire holds 120,000 or so clones, with 80% as singletons. Comments on this clone: As yet, its antigen is unknown.

This TCR came from a man in his forties in good health and CMV-seronegative. The material sequenced was PBMCs.

CDR3 nucleotide sequence: TGTGCCAGCAGCATGGGACTGACCCCCTACAATGAGCAGTTCTTC. This encodes CASSMGLTPYNEQFF. V and J are TRBV7-6 and TRBJ2-1; a weak D match, TRBD2 (6 bases). The CDR3 covers 15 residues. Germline CDR1 reads SGHVS; CDR2 reads FNYEAQ. The V end was cut by 5 bases, the J end by 2 bases, with 13 bases between.